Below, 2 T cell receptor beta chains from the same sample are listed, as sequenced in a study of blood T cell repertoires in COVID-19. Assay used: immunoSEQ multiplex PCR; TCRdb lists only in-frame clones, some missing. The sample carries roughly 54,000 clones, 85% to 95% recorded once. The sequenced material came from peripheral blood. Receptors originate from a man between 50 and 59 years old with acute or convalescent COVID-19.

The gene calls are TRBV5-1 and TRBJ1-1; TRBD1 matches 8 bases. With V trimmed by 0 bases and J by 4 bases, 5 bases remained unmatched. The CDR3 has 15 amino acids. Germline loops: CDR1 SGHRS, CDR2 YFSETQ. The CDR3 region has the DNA TGCGCCAGCAGCTTGGCAGGGACAGGACTCACTGAAGCTTTCTTT. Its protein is CASSLAGTGLTEAFF.

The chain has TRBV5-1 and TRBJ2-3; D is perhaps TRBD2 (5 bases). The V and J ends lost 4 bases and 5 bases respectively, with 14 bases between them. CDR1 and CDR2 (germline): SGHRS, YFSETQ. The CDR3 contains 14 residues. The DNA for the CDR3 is TGCGCCAGCAGCCCGGAGAGGGCCGGAGATACGCAGTATTTT. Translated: CASSPERAGDTQYF.